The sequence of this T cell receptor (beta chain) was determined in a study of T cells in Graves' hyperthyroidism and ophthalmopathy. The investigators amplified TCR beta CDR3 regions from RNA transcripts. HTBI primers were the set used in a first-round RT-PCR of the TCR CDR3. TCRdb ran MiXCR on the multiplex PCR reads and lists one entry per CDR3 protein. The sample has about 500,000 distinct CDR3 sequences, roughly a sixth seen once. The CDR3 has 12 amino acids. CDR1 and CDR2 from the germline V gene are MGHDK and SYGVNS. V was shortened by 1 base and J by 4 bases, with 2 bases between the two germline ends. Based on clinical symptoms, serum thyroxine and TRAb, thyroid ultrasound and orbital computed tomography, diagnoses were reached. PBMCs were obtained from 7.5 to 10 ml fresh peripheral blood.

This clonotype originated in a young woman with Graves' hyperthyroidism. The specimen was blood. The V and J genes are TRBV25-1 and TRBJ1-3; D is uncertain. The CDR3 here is CASSEFGNTIYF. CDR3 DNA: TGTGCCAGCAGTGAATTCGGAAACACCATATATTTT.